The 5 T cell receptor beta chains below come from one sample, sequenced in a study of shared clonotypes between healthy human individuals (dated by TCRdb to the early 2020s). Receptors were amplified or captured by the immunoSEQ multiplex PCR assay. The table was pulled from immuneACCESS by TCRdb, which kept in-frame rearrangements only. Such tables lose some clones; where checked, under half of the loss comes from unresolved V genes, and the rest has no known cause. For this sample the table gives millions of clones, of which over 85% were detected only once. Over 0.12% of the sample is in the top ten clones. Sequencing input: naive CD4+ T cells sorted from blood. The cell subset or site tag for this specimen amounts to: CD45RA+ positively selected. The receptors come from a man aged 18 to 35 in good health.

A word on this clone: Other DNA sequences within the sample encode an identical CDR3. The chain is built from TRBV20-1 and TRBJ1-2; D is uncertain. V was trimmed by 0 bases and J by 4 bases, leaving 3 bases between them. The germline V gene encodes CDR1 DFQATT and CDR2 SNEGSKA (reference sequence). The CDR3 runs to 11 residues. CDR3 DNA: TGCAGTGCTAGAGAGACCTATGGCTACACCTTC. Protein sequence: CSARETYGYTF.

The rearrangement links TRBV5-4 to TRBJ2-7; 7 nucleotides agree with TRBD2. The CDR3 is made up of 15 amino acids. V lost 4 bases and J lost 5; bases outside the gene matches: 12. CDR1 SGHNT and CDR2 YYREEE come from the germline V gene (reference sequence). The DNA of the CDR3 is TGTGCCAGCAGCGGGGGGGGTTTAGGGAAAAACGAGCAGTACTTC. It yields the protein CASSGGGLGKNEQYF.

V usage is TRBV5-1 and J usage is TRBJ2-5, with 14 positions matching TRBD2. In germline, CDR1 is SGHRS, CDR2 YFSETQ. V shed 0 bases, J shed 4 bases, and the junction held 5 bases outside the gene matches. The CDR3 is 17 amino acids. The CDR3 DNA reads TGCGCCAGCAGCTTGGCGGGGACTAGCGGGAGTCTAGAGACCCAGTACTTC. Amino acids: CASSLAGTSGSLETQYF.

The chain employs TRBV7-2 and TRBJ2-1, with D perhaps assigned TRBD1 or TRBD2 (6 bases each). CDR1 and CDR2 from the germline V gene are SGHTA and FQGNSA. The CDR3 contains 15 residues. The V gene lost 3 bases and the J gene lost 10 bases, with 19 bases spanning the gap. CDR3 sequence reads: CASSLRRGDPEEQFF. The CDR3 nucleotides are TGTGCCAGCAGCTTGAGGAGGGGGGACCCCGAAGAGCAGTTCTTC.

This chain uses TRBV6-5 with TRBJ2-7; no reliable D call. Trimming removed 5 bases from V and 3 bases from J, with 14 bases in between. From germline, CDR1 is MNHEY and CDR2 SVGAGI. The length of the CDR3 is 14 residues. In DNA, the CDR3 is TGTGCCAGCAGTCCCGACCCGCGAAGCTACGAGCAGTACTTC. This encodes CASSPDPRSYEQYF.